This T cell receptor (beta chain) was documented in a study of OX40 agonist ivuxolimab in advanced cancers. Context from the whole study: Ivuxolimab, which targeted the costimulatory receptor OX40 (CD134), was an agonistic, fully human IgG2 monoclonal antibody. Intravenous ivuxolimab was administered to patients every 2 weeks at six dose levels: 0.01, 0.1, 0.3, 1.5, 3 and 10 mg/kg. Of the roughly 53 patients in dose escalation, some 20 had hepatocellular carcinoma, about 15 had melanoma, 9 had renal cell carcinoma and 9 had head and neck cancer. In the dose-escalation cohort, roughly 82% of patients were male, and the mean age was 60 years with a range of roughly 20 to 79. Prior anti-PD-1, anti-PD-L1 or anti-CTLA-4 therapy was permitted, and about 40% of dose-escalation patients had received checkpoint inhibitors. Partial responses occurred in three dose-escalation patients: two with cutaneous melanoma and one with hepatocellular carcinoma. The purpose of peripheral TCRbeta sequencing was to test whether ivuxolimab changed TCR sequence diversity and led to clonal T-cell expansion. The paper covers the monotherapy dose-escalation part of the phase I ivuxolimab trial, which included N of about 50 patients.

In this sample, this clone turned up many times. Which antigen it targets is not known. Per-base quality was not reported, and no clone a single base away is much larger than it. The trial excluded patients who had a history of autoimmune disease or who were on systemic immunosuppression. Peripheral blood for TCR sequencing was collected from all dose cohorts at baseline, on cycle 4 day 1, and on cycle 7 day 1. The samples were taken from a phase I, first-in-human, multicenter, open-label dose-escalation trial of ivuxolimab. The trial enrolled adults with locally advanced or metastatic head and neck squamous cell, hepatocellular, melanoma or renal cell carcinoma. Before TCR sequencing, CD4+ T cells and CD8+ T cells were sorted from peripheral blood as separate populations. Genomic DNA was extracted from sorted cells for sequencing of the TCRbeta CDR3 region. The immunoSEQ Assay was used to sequence the TCRbeta CDR3 regions. This is the immuneACCESS table as TCRdb keeps it, with only in-frame sequences that have V and J called. A part of the clones is gone; compared with another copy, unresolved V genes explain less than half, and the rest is unexplained. The sample profile shows 45,000 to 55,000 clones; roughly 79% of them were found once. Together, the top ten hold over 5% of the sample.

After removal of 4 bases from V and 3 bases from J, the junction retains 5 bases not matched to a gene. Taken from cysteine to phenylalanine, the CDR3 has 14 residues. CDR3 DNA only is kept here, 42 bases in frame from base 1. Per the germline V gene, SGHRS is the CDR1 and YFSETQ is the CDR2. Summary of the overall study and its limitations: At doses of 0.1 to 3.0 mg/kg, clonal expansion of both CD4+ and CD8+ T cells in blood was seen between baseline and week 6. Low levels of normalized T-cell clonal expansion were also shown by some nonresponding patients. After ivuxolimab, expanded clones were on average more numerous among CD8+ T cells than among CD4+ T cells. Partial responders in the 0.1-3.0 mg/kg groups had among the lowest normalized peripheral clonal expansion, especially among CD8+ T cells. The antigen specificity of the clonally expanded peripheral T cells was not determined.

The source of this sequence is an adult with an advanced solid tumor such as melanoma, head and neck, liver or kidney cancer. Recombination connected TRBV5-1 to TRBJ2-7; TRBD2 matches 9 bases in the middle. Source: CD4+ or CD8+ T cells sorted from blood, taken in a trial of the OX40 agonist ivuxolimab. CDR3 region: CASSEGTSFYEQYF. The bases read TGCGCCAGCAGCGAAGGGACTAGCTTCTACGAGCAGTACTTC.